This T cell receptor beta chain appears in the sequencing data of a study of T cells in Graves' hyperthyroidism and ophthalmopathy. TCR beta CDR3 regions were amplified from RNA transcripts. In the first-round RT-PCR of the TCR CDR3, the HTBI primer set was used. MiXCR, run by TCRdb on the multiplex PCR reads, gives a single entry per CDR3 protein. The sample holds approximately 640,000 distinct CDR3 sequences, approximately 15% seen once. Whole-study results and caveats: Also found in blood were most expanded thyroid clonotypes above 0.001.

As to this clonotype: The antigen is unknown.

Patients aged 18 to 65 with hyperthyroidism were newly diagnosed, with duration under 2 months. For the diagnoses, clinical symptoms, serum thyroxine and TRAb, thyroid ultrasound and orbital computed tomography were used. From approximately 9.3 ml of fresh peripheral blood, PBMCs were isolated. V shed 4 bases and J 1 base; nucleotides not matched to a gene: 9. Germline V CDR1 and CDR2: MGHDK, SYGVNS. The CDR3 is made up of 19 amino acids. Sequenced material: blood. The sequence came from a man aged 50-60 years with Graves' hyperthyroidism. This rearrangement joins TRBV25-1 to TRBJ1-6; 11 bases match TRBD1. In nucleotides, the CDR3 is TGTGCCAGCAGTGGATGGGACAGGGGGTTTAAATCCTATAATTCACCCCTCCACTTT. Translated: CASSGWDRGFKSYNSPLHF. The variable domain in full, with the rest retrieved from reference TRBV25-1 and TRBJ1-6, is EADIYQTPRYLVIGTGKKITLECSQTMGHDKMYWYQQDPGMELHLIHYSYGVNSTEKGDLSSESTVSRIRTEHFPLTLESARPSHTSQYLCASSGWDRGFKSYNSPLHFGNGTRLTVT.